The 9 T cell receptor beta chains listed next were all sequenced from one sample in a study of early T cells in non-severe SARS-CoV-2 infection. In TCRdb, the 5' RACE reads were re-called with MiXCR into one record per CDR3 protein. The table shows 75,000 to 100,000 distinct CDR3 sequences, with approximately 15% occurring only once. Sequenced material: whole blood. All receptors derive from an adult who was a healthcare worker with PCR-confirmed SARS-CoV-2 infection or an uninfected control (not recorded which).

This clonotype was detected only a few times. The J gene is TRBJ2-7, the V gene TRBV30, with TRBD2 matching 10 bases. With 2 bases clipped from V and 6 bases from J, the junction kept 7 bases outside the gene matches. This CDR3 is 14 amino acids long. In germline, CDR1 is GTSNPN, CDR2 SVGIG (reference sequence). The CDR3 coding sequence is TGTGCCTGGAGTCCTAGCGGGGGCGCCTCCGAGCAGTACTTC. Translating it yields CAWSPSGGASEQYF.

This clonotype came up many times. The genes are TRBV7-9 and TRBJ2-7; perhaps TRBD2 as D (5 bases). CDR3 size: 15 residues. Germline V gene sequence: CDR1 SEHNR, CDR2 FQNEAQ (reference sequence). The ends were cut back, 4 bases at V and 7 bases at J, with 20 bases in the middle. CDR3 bases: TGTGCCAGCAGCTCCCCGGCGGTAGCCGGGGAGGAGCAGTACTTC. Encoded protein: CASSSPAVAGEEQYF.

This clonotype was counted only a few times. V is TRBV5-1 and J is TRBJ2-3; D might be TRBD2 (5 bases). This CDR3 comprises 15 residues. Per the germline V gene, CDR1 is SGHRS and CDR2 is YFSETQ. Trimming stripped 7 bases from V and 0 bases from J, with 15 bases between. The CDR3 spells CASRMLGGSTDTQYF. Here the CDR3 DNA reads TGCGCCAGCCGCATGTTGGGCGGGAGCACAGATACGCAGTATTTT.

This clonotype was counted between two and nine times. The chain carries TRBV28 and TRBJ2-7, with D perhaps TRBD1 (5 bases). Per germline, CDR1 MDHEN and CDR2 SYDVKM. This CDR3 is built from 12 residues. V lost 5 bases, J lost 6 bases, and 11 bases lay in between. The chain's CDR3 is CASSKTAPEQYF. The CDR3 DNA reads TGTGCCAGCAGTAAGACAGCGCCCGAGCAGTACTTC.

This clonotype was seen many times. The V and J genes are TRBV5-6 and TRBJ2-1, with D hard to call. CDR1 is SGHDT, CDR2 YYEEEE, per germline. The CDR3 has 13 amino acids. Trimming removed 1 base at V and 9 bases at J, with 11 bases between. CDR3 sequence: CASSLRLDGEQFF. CDR3 nucleotides: TGTGCCAGCAGCTTGCGCCTAGATGGTGAGCAGTTCTTC.

The chain uses TRBV4-3 and TRBJ1-2; D ambiguous. V lost 0 bases, J lost 2 bases, and 10 bases lay in between. CDR1 and CDR2 from the germline V gene are LGHNA and YSLEER. The CDR3 loop spans 15 amino acids. DNA of the CDR3: TGCGCCAGCAGCCAAGAGTACGGATCCAACTATGGCTACACCTTC. This codes for CASSQEYGSNYGYTF.

The chain uses TRBV9 and TRBJ2-1; 12 bases match TRBD2. The CDR3 covers 16 residues. Trimming removed 0 bases from V and 8 bases from J; junction bases left unmatched: 6. The V gene's germline CDR1 is SGDLS and CDR2 YYNGEE. The CDR3 here is CASSVAWASGGDEQFF. The CDR3 DNA follows: TGTGCCAGCAGCGTAGCTTGGGCTAGCGGGGGGGATGAGCAGTTCTTC.

The chain links TRBV6-2 or TRBV6-3 to TRBJ2-7; D unclear. The CDR3 sequence is 14 residues long. CDR1 and CDR2 from the germline V gene are MNHEY and SVGEGT. V lost 7 bases and J lost 0, with 13 bases in between. CDR3 protein: CASTDDPNSYEQYF. The DNA for the CDR3 is TGTGCCAGCACCGACGACCCGAACTCCTACGAGCAGTACTTC.

The chain has TRBV20-1 and TRBJ2-1; D may be TRBD1 (6 bases). Germline-derived CDR1 and CDR2 are DFQATT and SNEGSKA (reference sequence). The CDR3 is made up of 14 amino acids. Trimming took off 6 bases at V and 1 base at J, with 13 bases between the two ends. The chain's CDR3 is CSATAGVSYNEQFF. CDR3 coding DNA: TGCAGTGCCACCGCAGGGGTTTCCTACAATGAGCAGTTCTTC.